This T cell receptor beta chain was recovered during a study of shared clonotypes between healthy human individuals. Study-wide points: The study generally estimated greater richness for naive than memory subsets. Generation probability values for non-shared clonotypes were lower than those for clonotypes shared by all four donors. Although depth was large, rarefaction showed that sequencing of the sorted subsets was incomplete.

To note about this clone: Antigen: not known.

It was across several immunoSEQ plates that each subset's genomic DNA was evenly split. TCRdb's copy holds only in-frame clones and misses some; the assay was immunoSEQ multiplex PCR. The repertoire holds some 1 million clones, with about 77% as singletons. V was pared by 7 bases and J by 6 bases, with 7 bases between. The CDR3 runs to 12 residues. Per germline, CDR1 MNHEY and CDR2 SVGAGI. The chain uses TRBV6-5 and TRBJ1-6; D not resolved. This TCR derives from a man younger than 35 in good health. Sequencing used memory CD4+ T cells sorted from blood. Documented subset: CD45RA-negative fraction. CDR3 coding DNA: TGTGCCAGCACGGGCCCTAATTCACCCCTCCACTTT. Its protein product is CASTGPNSPLHF.